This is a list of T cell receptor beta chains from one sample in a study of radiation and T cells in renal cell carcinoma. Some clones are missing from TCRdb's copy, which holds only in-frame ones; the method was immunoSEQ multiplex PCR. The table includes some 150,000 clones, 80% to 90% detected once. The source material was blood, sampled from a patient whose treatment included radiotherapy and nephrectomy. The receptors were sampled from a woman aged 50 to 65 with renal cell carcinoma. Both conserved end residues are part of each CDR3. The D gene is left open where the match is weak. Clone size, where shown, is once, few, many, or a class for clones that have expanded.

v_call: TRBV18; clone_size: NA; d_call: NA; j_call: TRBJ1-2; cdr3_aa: CASSPRSTFAYGYTF; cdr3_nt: TGTGCCAGCTCACCCCGGAGTACCTTCGCCTATGGCTACACCTTC
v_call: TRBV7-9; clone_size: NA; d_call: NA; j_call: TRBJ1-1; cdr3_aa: CASSLVGAGGIGSTEAFF; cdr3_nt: TGTGCCAGCAGCTTAGTGGGGGCCGGAGGAATTGGGAGCACTGAAGCTTTCTTT
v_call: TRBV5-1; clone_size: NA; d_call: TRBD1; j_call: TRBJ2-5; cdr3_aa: CASSLAATGGAETQYF; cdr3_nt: TGCGCCAGCAGCTTGGCCGCGACAGGGGGCGCAGAGACCCAGTACTTC
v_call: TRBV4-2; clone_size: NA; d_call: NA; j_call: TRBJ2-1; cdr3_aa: CASSQVGGSYNEQFF; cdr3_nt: TGTGCCAGCAGCCAAGTGGGGGGAAGCTACAATGAGCAGTTCTTC
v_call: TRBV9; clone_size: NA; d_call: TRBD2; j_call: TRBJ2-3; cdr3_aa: CASSPRGGARGTDTQYF; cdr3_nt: TGTGCCAGCAGCCCCCGGGGGGGGGCACGGGGCACAGATACGCAGTATTTT
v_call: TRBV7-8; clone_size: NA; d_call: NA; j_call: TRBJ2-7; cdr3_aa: CASSLEGGRYEQYF; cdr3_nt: TGTGCCAGCAGCTTAGAGGGTGGGAGGTACGAGCAGTACTTC
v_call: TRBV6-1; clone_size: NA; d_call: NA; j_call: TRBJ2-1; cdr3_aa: CASSLSSYNEQFF; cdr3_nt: TGTGCCAGCAGCCTTAGCTCCTACAATGAGCAGTTCTTC
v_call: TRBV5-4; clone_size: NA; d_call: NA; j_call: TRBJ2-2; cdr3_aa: CASSFGGRSSTGELFF; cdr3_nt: TGTGCCAGCAGCTTCGGAGGCAGGTCTAGCACCGGGGAGCTGTTTTTT
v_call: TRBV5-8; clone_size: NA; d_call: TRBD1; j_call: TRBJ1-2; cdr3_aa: CASSVEGAPWYGYTF; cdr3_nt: TGTGCCAGCAGCGTTGAGGGGGCCCCTTGGTATGGCTACACCTTC
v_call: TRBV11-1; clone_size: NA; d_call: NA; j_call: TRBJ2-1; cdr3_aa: CASRPRTGNHISEQFF; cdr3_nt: TGTGCCAGCAGGCCGAGAACAGGGAATCATATAAGTGAGCAGTTCTTC
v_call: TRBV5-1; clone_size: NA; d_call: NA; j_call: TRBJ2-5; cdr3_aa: CASSLTVDRQETQYF; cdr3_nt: TGCGCCAGCAGCTTGACGGTGGATCGACAAGAGACCCAGTACTTC
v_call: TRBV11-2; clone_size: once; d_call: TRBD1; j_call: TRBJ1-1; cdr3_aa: CASSRQGRTEAFF; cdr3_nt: TGTGCCAGCAGCCGACAGGGTCGTACTGAAGCTTTCTTT
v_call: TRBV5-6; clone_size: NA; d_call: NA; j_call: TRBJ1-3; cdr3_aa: CASSLRGSGNTIYF; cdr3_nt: TGTGCCAGCAGCTTGAGGGGATCTGGAAACACCATATATTTT
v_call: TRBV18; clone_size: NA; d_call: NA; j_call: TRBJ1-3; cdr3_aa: CASSAQGPGNTIYF; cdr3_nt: TGTGCCAGCTCAGCACAGGGTCCGGGAAACACCATATATTTT
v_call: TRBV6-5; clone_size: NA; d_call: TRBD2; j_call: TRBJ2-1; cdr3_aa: CASSYAGGSDNEQFF; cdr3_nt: TGTGCCAGCAGTTACGCGGGGGGCTCGGACAATGAGCAGTTCTTC
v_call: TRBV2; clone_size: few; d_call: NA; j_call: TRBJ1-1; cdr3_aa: CASTHGLNTEAFF; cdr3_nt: TGTGCCAGCACCCATGGGCTCAACACTGAAGCTTTCTTT